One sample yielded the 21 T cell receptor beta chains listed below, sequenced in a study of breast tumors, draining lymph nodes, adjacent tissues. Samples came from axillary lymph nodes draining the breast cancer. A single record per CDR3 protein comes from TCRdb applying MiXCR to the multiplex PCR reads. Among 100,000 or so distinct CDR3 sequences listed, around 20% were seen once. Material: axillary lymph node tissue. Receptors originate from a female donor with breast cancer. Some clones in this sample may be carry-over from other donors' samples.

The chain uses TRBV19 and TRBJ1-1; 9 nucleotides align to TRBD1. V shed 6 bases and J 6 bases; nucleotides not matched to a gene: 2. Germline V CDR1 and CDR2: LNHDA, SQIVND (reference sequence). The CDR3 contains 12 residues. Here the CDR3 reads CASRDRGSEAFF. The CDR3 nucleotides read TGTGCCAGTAGAGACAGGGGGTCTGAAGCTTTCTTT.

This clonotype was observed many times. CDR3 residues: CASSRDRANTGELFF. The CDR3 DNA is TGCGCCAGCAGCAGGGACAGGGCGAACACCGGGGAGCTGTTTTTT. This chain links TRBV5-1 with TRBJ2-2, with TRBD1 identical over 9 bases. The germline gives CDR1 SGHRS, CDR2 YFSETQ. Trimming removed 4 bases from V and 0 bases from J; junction bases left unmatched: 1. The CDR3 has 15 residues.

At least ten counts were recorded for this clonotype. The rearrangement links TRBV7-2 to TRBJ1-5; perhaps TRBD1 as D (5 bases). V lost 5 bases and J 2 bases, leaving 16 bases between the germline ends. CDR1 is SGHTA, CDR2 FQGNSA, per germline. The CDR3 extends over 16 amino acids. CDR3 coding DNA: TGTGCCAGCAGCCCCCAAGGGGTTTTGGGCAATCAGCCCCAGCATTTT. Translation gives CASSPQGVLGNQPQHF.

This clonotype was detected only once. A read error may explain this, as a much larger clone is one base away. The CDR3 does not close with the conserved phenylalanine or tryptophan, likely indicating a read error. CDR3 nucleotides: TGCGCCAGCAGCCAAGGGGCTAGCGCTAATGAGCAGTTCTCC. It yields the protein CASSQGASANEQFS. The V gene is TRBV4-1, the J gene TRBJ2-1; maybe TRBD2 (6 bases). V lost 1 base and J 7 bases, leaving 11 bases between the germline ends. The CDR3 is 14 amino acids. From germline, CDR1 is MGHRA and CDR2 YSYEKL.

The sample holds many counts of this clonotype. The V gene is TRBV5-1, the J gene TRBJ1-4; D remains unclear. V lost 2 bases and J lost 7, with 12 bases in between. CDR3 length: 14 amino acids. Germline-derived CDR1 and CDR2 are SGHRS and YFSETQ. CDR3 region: CASSLRPDGEKLFF. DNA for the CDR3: TGCGCCAGCAGCTTAAGGCCTGATGGTGAAAAACTGTTTTTT.

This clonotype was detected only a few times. Written as DNA, the CDR3 is TGTACGACAGGCGTACTAGCGGGATCCAGCTCCTACAATGAGCAGTTCTTC. As protein: CTTGVLAGSSSYNEQFF. The V call is TRBV6-1, the J call TRBJ2-1, with 10 bases aligning to TRBD2. The CDR3 totals 17 residues. Per germline, CDR1 MNHNS and CDR2 SASEGT.

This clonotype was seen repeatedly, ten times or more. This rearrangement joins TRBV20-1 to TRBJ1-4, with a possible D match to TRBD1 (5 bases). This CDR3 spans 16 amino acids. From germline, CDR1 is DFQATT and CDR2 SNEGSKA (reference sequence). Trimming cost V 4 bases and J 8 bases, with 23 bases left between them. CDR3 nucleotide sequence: TGCAGTGCTACCCCCGGGCTTGGGGTGGCAGGGGAAAAACTGTTTTTT. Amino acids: CSATPGLGVAGEKLFF.

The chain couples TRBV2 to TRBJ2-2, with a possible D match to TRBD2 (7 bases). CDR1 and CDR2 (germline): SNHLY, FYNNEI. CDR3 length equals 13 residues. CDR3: CATGGLVGGELFF. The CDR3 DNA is TGTGCGACCGGGGGGCTGGTTGGCGGGGAGCTGTTTTTT.

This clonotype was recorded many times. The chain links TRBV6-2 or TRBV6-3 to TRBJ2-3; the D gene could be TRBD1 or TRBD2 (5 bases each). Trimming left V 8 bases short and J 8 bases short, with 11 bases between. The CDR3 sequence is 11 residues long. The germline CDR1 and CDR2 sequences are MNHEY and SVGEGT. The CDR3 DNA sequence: TGTGCCAGCGGGGGTCCTAGTACGCAGTATTTT. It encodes CASGGPSTQYF.

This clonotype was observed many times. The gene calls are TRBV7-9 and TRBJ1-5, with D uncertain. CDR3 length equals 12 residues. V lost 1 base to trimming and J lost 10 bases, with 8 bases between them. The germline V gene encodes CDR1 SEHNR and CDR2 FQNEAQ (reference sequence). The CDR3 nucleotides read TGTGCCAGCAGCTTAGACGTTGAACCCCAGCATTTT. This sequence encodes CASSLDVEPQHF.

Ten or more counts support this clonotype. The CDR3 DNA follows: TGTGCCAGCAGCTTTGGGTCTAGCGGGACCCCACCGCAGTACTTC. Translation gives CASSFGSSGTPPQYF. The rearrangement uses TRBV11-1 and TRBJ2-7, with 9 nucleotides matching TRBD2. The CDR3 spans 15 residues. Germline CDR1 is SGHAT and CDR2 is FQDESV (reference sequence). The junction had 12 bases not matched to a gene; V was cut back by 3 bases and J by 9 bases.

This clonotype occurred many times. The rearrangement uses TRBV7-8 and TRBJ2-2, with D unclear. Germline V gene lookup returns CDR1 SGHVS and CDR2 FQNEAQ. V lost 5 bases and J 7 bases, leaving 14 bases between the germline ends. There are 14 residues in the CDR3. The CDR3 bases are TGTGCCAGCAGCCTAGAAACGGCAAGCGGGGAGCTGTTTTTT. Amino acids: CASSLETASGELFF.

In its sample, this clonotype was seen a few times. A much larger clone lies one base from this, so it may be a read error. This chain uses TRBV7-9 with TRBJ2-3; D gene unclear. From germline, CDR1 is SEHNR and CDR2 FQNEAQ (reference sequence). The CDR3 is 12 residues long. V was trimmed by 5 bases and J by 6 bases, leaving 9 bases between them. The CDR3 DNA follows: TGTGCCAGCAGCACCGTTGGCGATACGCAGTATTTT. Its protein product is CASSTVGDTQYF.

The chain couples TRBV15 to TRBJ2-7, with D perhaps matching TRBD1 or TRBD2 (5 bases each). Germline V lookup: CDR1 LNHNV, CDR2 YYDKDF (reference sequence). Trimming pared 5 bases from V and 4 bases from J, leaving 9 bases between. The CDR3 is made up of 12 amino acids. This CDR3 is CATSFGGYEQYF. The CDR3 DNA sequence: TGTGCCACCAGCTTTGGGGGTTACGAGCAGTACTTC.

The CDR3 spells CASSTGQSLGEAFF. As DNA, the CDR3 is TGTGCCAGCAGCACGGGACAGTCCCTGGGTGAAGCTTTCTTT. V usage is TRBV12-3 or TRBV12-4 and J usage is TRBJ1-1; 7 nucleotides align to TRBD1. This CDR3 comprises 14 residues. The trim removed 6 bases at V and 7 bases at J, leaving 11 bases unmatched.

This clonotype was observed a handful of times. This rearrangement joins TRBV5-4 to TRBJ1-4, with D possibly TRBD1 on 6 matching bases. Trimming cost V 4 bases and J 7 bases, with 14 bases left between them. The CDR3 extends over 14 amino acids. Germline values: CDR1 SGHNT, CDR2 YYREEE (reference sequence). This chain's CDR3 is CASSRGGAPEKLFF. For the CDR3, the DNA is TGTGCCAGCAGCCGCGGGGGGGCCCCTGAAAAACTGTTTTTT. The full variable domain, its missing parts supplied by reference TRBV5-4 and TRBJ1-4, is ETGVTQSPTHLIKTRGQQVTLRCSSQSGHNTVSWYQQALGQGPQFIFQYYREEENGRGNFPPRFSGLQFPNYSSELNVNALELDDSALYLCASSRGGAPEKLFFGSGTQLSVL.

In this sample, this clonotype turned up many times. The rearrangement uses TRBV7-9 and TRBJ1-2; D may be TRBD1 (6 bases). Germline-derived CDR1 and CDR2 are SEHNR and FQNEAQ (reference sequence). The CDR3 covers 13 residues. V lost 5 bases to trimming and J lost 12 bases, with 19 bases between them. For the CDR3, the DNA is TGTGCCAGCAGCCTGAGTGCAGGGGTCGCCCACACCTTC. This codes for CASSLSAGVAHTF. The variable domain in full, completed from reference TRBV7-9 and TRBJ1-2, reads DTGVSQNPRHKITKRGQNVTFRCDPISEHNRLYWYRQTLGQGPEFLTYFQNEAQLEKSRLLSDRFSAERPKGSFSTLEIQRTEQGDSAMYLCASSLSAGVAHTFGSGTRLTVV.

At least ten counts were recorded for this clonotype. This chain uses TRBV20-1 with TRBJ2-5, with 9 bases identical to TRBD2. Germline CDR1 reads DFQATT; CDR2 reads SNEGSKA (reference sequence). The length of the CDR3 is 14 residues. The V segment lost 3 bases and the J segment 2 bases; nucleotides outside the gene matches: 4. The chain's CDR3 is CSASSGGSQETQYF. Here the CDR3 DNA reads TGCAGTGCTAGTAGCGGGGGCTCTCAAGAGACCCAGTACTTC.

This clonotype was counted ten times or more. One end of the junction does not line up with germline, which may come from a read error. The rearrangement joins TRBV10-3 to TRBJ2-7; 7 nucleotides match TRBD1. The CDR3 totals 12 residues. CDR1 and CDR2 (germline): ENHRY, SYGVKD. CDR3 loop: CATQGSSYEQCF. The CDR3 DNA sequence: TGTGCCACACAGGGGTCGTCCTACGAGCAGTGCTTC.

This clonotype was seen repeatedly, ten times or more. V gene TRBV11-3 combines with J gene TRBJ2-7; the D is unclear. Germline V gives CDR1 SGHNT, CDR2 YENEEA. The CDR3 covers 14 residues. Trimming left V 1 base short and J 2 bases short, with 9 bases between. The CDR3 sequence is CASSLGAPPYEQYF. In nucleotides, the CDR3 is TGTGCCAGCAGCTTAGGGGCCCCCCCCTACGAGCAGTACTTC. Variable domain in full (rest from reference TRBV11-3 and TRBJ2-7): EAGVVQSPRYKIIEKKQPVAFWCNPISGHNTLYWYLQNLGQGPELLIRYENEEAVDDSQLPKDRFSAERLKGVDSTLKIQPAELGDSAVYLCASSLGAPPYEQYFGPGTRLTVT.

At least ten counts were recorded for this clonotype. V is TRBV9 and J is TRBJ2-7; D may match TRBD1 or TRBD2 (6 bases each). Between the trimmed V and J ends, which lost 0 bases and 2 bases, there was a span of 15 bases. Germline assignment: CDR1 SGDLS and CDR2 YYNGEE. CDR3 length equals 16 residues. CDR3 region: CASSVEQGRKPYEQYF. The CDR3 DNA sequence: TGTGCCAGCAGCGTAGAGCAGGGGAGGAAGCCCTACGAGCAGTACTTC.